These T cell receptor beta chains were read from a single sample in a study of blood T cell repertoires in COVID-19. Repertoires were generated with immunoSEQ multiplex PCR, while TCRdb's copy carries only in-frame clones and drops some. The sample lists 65,000 to 70,000 clones; 87% were seen once. The sample consisted of peripheral blood. The receptors come from a woman older than 75 with acute or convalescent COVID-19. The CDR3 runs from the conserved cysteine through the conserved F or W. The D gene is left open where the match is weak. Expanded clones get a size class; other rows say once, few or many, or leave the size out.

clone_size	v_call	d_call	j_call	cdr3_nt	cdr3_aa
.	TRBV9	.	TRBJ2-1	TGTGCCAGCAGCGTAGGGGGAGGTTTGGGCCGCGAGCAGTTCTTC	CASSVGGGLGREQFF
.	TRBV5-1	TRBD2	TRBJ2-3	TGCGCCAGCACCAGAGAGGGACTAGCGGGAATGTTTGGTACAGATACGCAGTATTTT	CASTREGLAGMFGTDTQYF
once	TRBV19	.	TRBJ1-5	TGTGCCAGTATGATGGGGGGATATCAGCCCCAGCATTTT	CASMMGGYQPQHF
.	TRBV28	TRBD1	TRBJ1-2	TGTGCCAGCAGTTATTACAGGGGGGATGGCTACACCTTC	CASSYYRGDGYTF
once	TRBV20-1	TRBD1	TRBJ2-5	TGCAGTGCCAGTCCCGGGACAGGACCGGAGACCCAGTACTTC	CSASPGTGPETQYF
.	TRBV29-1	TRBD1	TRBJ2-4	TGCAGCGCCTTAGGGACAGCTTATGCCAAAAACATTCAGTACTTC	CSALGTAYAKNIQYF
.	TRBV5-1	.	TRBJ2-5	TGCGCCAGCAGCTTGGAGTCACCGAGGCGGGCCCAGTACTTC	CASSLESPRRAQYF
.	TRBV11-2	.	TRBJ2-2	TGTGCCAGCAGCTTTCGATGGGTACAAACACAGGGAGCCGGGGAGCTGTTTTTT	CASSFRWVQTQGAGELFF
.	TRBV19	.	TRBJ1-2	TGTGCCAGTAGTTGGGCAGGATTCTATGGCTACACCTTC	CASSWAGFYGYTF
.	TRBV19	.	TRBJ1-1	TGTGCCAGTAGTATAGATCTCAACACTGAAGCTTTCTTT	CASSIDLNTEAFF
.	TRBV5-5	.	TRBJ1-6	TGTGCCAGCGAGGCCGGGGGGATCAGGCCCCTCCACTTT	CASEAGGIRPLHF
.	TRBV29-1	TRBD2	TRBJ2-7	TGCAGCGTTGCGCTAGCGGGGGCGACCTACGAGCAGTACTTC	CSVALAGATYEQYF
.	TRBV9	.	TRBJ2-2	TGTGCCAGCAGCGGACAGGCGGGCACCGGGGAGCTGTTTTTT	CASSGQAGTGELFF
.	TRBV5-4	TRBD1	TRBJ2-7	TGTGCCAGCAGCTCCGGACAGGGGATCTCCTACGAGCAGTACTTC	CASSSGQGISYEQYF
.	TRBV28	.	TRBJ2-7	TGTGCCAGCAGTTTCCCGGGGAGTTCCTACGAGCAGTACTTC	CASSFPGSSYEQYF
.	TRBV25-1	.	TRBJ1-4	TGTGCCAGCAGTTCATTTCGTACAGATAATGAAAAACTGTTTTTT	CASSSFRTDNEKLFF
.	TRBV11-3	TRBD2	TRBJ2-2	TGTGCCAGCAGCCCCGGGACTAGCGGAGCTGGGGCGAGGACCGGGGAGCTGTTTTTT	CASSPGTSGAGARTGELFF
.	TRBV28	TRBD1	TRBJ1-5	TGTGCCAGCAACCCCGAGGACAGGGGGCTTCAGCCCCAGCATTTT	CASNPEDRGLQPQHF
.	TRBV6-5	.	TRBJ1-2	TGTGCCAGCGCCCTGGAGGGGGGGAACTATGGCTACACCTTC	CASALEGGNYGYTF
.	TRBV19	.	TRBJ1-2	TGTGCCAGTAGTATAGTCAACGCCGGACTAGATGGCTACACCTTC	CASSIVNAGLDGYTF
.	TRBV6-5	.	TRBJ2-7	TGTGCCAGCAGTTACTCGACGGGATACGAGCAGTACTTC	CASSYSTGYEQYF
.	TRBV27	.	TRBJ1-4	TGTGCCAGCAGTTTTACCTCGTCAGGGGAAAAACTGTTTTTT	CASSFTSSGEKLFF
.	TRBV7-9	.	TRBJ2-1	TGTGCCAGCAGCTCGGGAGCTGGGAGCAATGAGCAGTTCTTC	CASSSGAGSNEQFF
.	TRBV27	TRBD1	TRBJ1-5	TGTGCCAGCAGTCCCGGGACAGGGGCGTATGGCAATCAGCCCCAGCATTTT	CASSPGTGAYGNQPQHF
.	TRBV30	.	TRBJ2-7	TGTGCCCACGAACCCAAAGACAGATCCTCCTACGAGCAGTACTTC	CAHEPKDRSSYEQYF
.	TRBV5-6	.	TRBJ1-4	TGTGCCAGCTCTACCAGGGACTTACCGGGTGCAACTAATGAAAAACTGTTTTTT	CASSTRDLPGATNEKLFF
once	TRBV27	.	TRBJ2-2	TGTGCCAGCAGCTTAGGGACAGAGCTGTTTTTT	CASSLGTELFF
.	TRBV19	TRBD1	TRBJ1-5	TGTGCCAGTAGTAGACAGGGGGGCAATCAGCCCCAGCATTTT	CASSRQGGNQPQHF
.	TRBV14	TRBD1	TRBJ1-1	TGTGCCAGCAGCCATGCCCTGACAGGGCAAGCTTTCTTT	CASSHALTGQAFF
.	TRBV7-8	TRBD1	TRBJ2-2	TGTGCCAGCAGCCGAGACAGGGCACTTTCACTCGGGGAGCTGTTTTTT	CASSRDRALSLGELFF